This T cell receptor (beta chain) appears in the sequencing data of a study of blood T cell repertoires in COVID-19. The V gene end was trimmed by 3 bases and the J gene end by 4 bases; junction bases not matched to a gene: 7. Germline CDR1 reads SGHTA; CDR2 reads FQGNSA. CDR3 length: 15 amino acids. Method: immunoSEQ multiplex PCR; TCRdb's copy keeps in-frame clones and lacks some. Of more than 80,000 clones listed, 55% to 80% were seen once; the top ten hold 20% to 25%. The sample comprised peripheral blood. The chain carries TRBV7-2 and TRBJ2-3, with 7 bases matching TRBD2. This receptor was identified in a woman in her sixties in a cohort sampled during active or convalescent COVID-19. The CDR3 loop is CASSLRAGVPDTQYF. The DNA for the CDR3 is TGTGCCAGCAGCTTGAGGGCGGGGGTCCCAGATACGCAGTATTTT.